The 30 T cell receptor beta chains below all came from one sample that was sequenced in a study of shared clonotypes between healthy human individuals. Here immunoSEQ multiplex PCR was the method, and the copy in TCRdb shows in-frame clones only, minus some. The sample lists about 1.5 million clones, 98% seen once, with roughly 0.45% in the top ten. Sequencing was performed on naive CD4+ T cells sorted from blood. Subset specified: CD45RA+ positively selected. The receptors here all came from a man younger than 45 in good health.

CDR3 protein: CASSEVPSGVGDYEQYF. Written as DNA, the CDR3 is TGTGCCAGCAGTGAAGTCCCATCGGGGGTGGGGGACTACGAGCAGTACTTC. The gene calls are TRBV2 and TRBJ2-7; weak D call: TRBD2 (6 bases). The germline gives CDR1 SNHLY, CDR2 FYNNEI. Trimming cost V 1 base and J 3 bases, with 19 bases left between them. This CDR3 is 17 amino acids long.

The chain is built from TRBV19 and TRBJ1-5, with D maybe TRBD1 (5 bases). The CDR3 length is 15 residues. V was pared by 6 bases and J by 0 bases, with 12 bases between. The germline V gene encodes CDR1 LNHDA and CDR2 SQIVND (reference sequence). CDR3 residues: CASRAPGPSNQPQHF. CDR3 nucleotides: TGTGCCAGTAGAGCTCCGGGGCCTAGCAATCAGCCCCAGCATTTT.

This clone came up once. This rearrangement joins TRBV5-4 to TRBJ1-1, with D possibly being TRBD1 (5 bases). V lost 0 bases and J lost 10, with 10 bases in between. This CDR3 spans 12 amino acids. Germline V gives CDR1 SGHNT, CDR2 YYREEE (reference sequence). CDR3 residues: CASSLAGGRAFF. CDR3 sequence (DNA): TGTGCCAGCAGCTTGGCCGGGGGAAGAGCTTTCTTT.

The rearrangement joins TRBV5-1 to TRBJ1-4; the match to TRBD1 covers 7 bases. The CDR3 runs 14 residues. J lost 6 bases, V lost 0 bases, and 2 bases had no gene match. Germline V gives CDR1 SGHRS, CDR2 YFSETQ. CDR3 loop: CASSLDTGDEKLFF. CDR3 bases: TGCGCCAGCAGCTTGGACACAGGGGATGAAAAACTGTTTTTT.

The chain recombines TRBV9 with TRBJ1-5; TRBD1 might be the D (5 bases). The CDR3 totals 18 residues. CDR1 SGDLS and CDR2 YYNGEE come from the germline V gene. Trimming stripped 0 bases from V and 0 bases from J, with 16 bases between. The CDR3: CASSVVFGGRNSNQPQHF. CDR3 DNA: TGTGCCAGCAGCGTAGTTTTCGGGGGTAGAAATAGCAATCAGCCCCAGCATTTT. Supplemented by reference TRBV9 and TRBJ1-5, the full variable domain reads DSGVTQTPKHLITATGQRVTLRCSPRSGDLSVYWYQQSLDQGLQFLIQYYNGEERAKGNILERFSAQQFPDLHSELNLSSLELGDSALYFCASSVVFGGRNSNQPQHFGDGTRLSIL.

The chain carries TRBV5-4 and TRBJ2-1, with a tentative D call TRBD1 (5 bases). The CDR3 extends over 15 amino acids. Trimming cost V 1 base and J 7 bases, with 15 bases left between them. Germline-derived CDR1 and CDR2 are SGHNT and YYREEE (reference sequence). The CDR3 here is CASSLWEVRTNEQFF. The DNA for the CDR3 is TGTGCCAGCAGCTTGTGGGAAGTCAGGACAAATGAGCAGTTCTTC.

V is TRBV7-9 and J is TRBJ1-2; D is possibly TRBD1 (5 bases). Per the germline V gene, CDR1 is SEHNR and CDR2 is FQNEAQ (reference sequence). The germline V and J ends were trimmed by 3 bases and 8 bases, with 16 bases remaining between them. The CDR3 has 14 amino acids. The CDR3 nucleotides are TGTGCCAGCAGCTTTACAGGCAGGTGGTCAGGCTACACCTTC. It codes for CASSFTGRWSGYTF.

This chain links TRBV9 with TRBJ1-5, with unresolved D. V lost 0 bases and J lost 1, with 11 bases in between. Germline V gene lookup returns CDR1 SGDLS and CDR2 YYNGEE. The CDR3 extends over 16 amino acids. The CDR3 sequence: CASSVGVGGSNQPQHF. CDR3 DNA sequence: TGTGCCAGCAGCGTAGGAGTCGGTGGAAGCAATCAGCCCCAGCATTTT.

The rearrangement links TRBV11-2 to TRBJ2-3, with 7 nucleotides matching TRBD2. CDR1 is SGHAT and CDR2 is FQNNGV in the germline V gene. The CDR3 extends over 14 amino acids. With V trimmed by 5 bases and J by 4 bases, 6 bases remained unmatched. This CDR3 is CASSLGTNADTQYF. In nucleotides, the CDR3 is TGTGCCAGCAGCCTAGGGACTAACGCAGATACGCAGTATTTT.

V and J are TRBV28 and TRBJ2-4; D gene ambiguous. Deletions cut 3 bases from V and 12 bases from J, with 9 bases between. CDR1 is MDHEN and CDR2 is SYDVKM in the germline V gene. The CDR3 totals 11 residues. This CDR3 is CASSFESSQYF. The CDR3 DNA is TGTGCCAGCAGTTTCGAGTCTTCTCAGTACTTC.

A remark on this clone: This CDR3 is also generated by other DNA sequences in the sample. V and J are TRBV28 and TRBJ1-4, with D unresolved. V lost 2 bases and J lost 4, with 2 bases in between. The CDR3 has 12 amino acids. CDR1 and CDR2 (germline): MDHEN, SYDVKM. The CDR3 region has the DNA TGTGCCAGCAGTTTAAATAATGAAAAACTGTTTTTT. As protein: CASSLNNEKLFF.

This sequence joins TRBV5-1 and TRBJ2-3, with TRBD2 identical over 8 bases. CDR1 is SGHRS and CDR2 is YFSETQ in the germline V gene. The CDR3 is 17 residues long. The V and J ends lost 3 bases and 5 bases, in that order; junction bases with no gene match: 14. The CDR3 reads CASSSKSGREIQDTQYF. The CDR3 DNA is TGCGCCAGCAGCTCCAAGAGCGGGAGAGAGATACAAGATACGCAGTATTTT.

This rearrangement joins TRBV9 to TRBJ2-2; 8 bases fit TRBD1. CDR1 and CDR2 from the germline V gene are SGDLS and YYNGEE. Trimming at V came to 0 bases and at J to 4 bases, leaving 11 bases not matched to a gene. CDR3 length equals 18 residues. The DNA of the CDR3 is TGTGCCAGCAGCGTAGCCCCACGCGACAGGGGCCGCACCGGGGAGCTGTTTTTT. Residues: CASSVAPRDRGRTGELFF.

V usage is TRBV5-1 and J usage is TRBJ1-1; TRBD1 agrees at 7 bases. This CDR3 comprises 15 residues. Germline CDR1 is SGHRS and CDR2 is YFSETQ. V shed 0 bases and J 5 bases; nucleotides not matched to a gene: 7. The CDR3 protein is CASSLVTGLETEAFF. CDR3 in DNA: TGCGCCAGCAGCTTGGTGACAGGGTTGGAGACTGAAGCTTTCTTT.

The genes are TRBV6-5 and TRBJ2-7; weak D call: TRBD1 (5 bases). V lost 0 bases and J 6 bases, leaving 15 bases between the germline ends. The CDR3 is 15 amino acids. The germline V gene encodes CDR1 MNHEY and CDR2 SVGAGI. The CDR3 reads CASSYSGQGQGEQYF. As DNA, the CDR3 is TGTGCCAGCAGTTACTCGGGGCAGGGCCAAGGCGAGCAGTACTTC.

The V gene is TRBV6-5, the J gene TRBJ2-7; tentative D call: TRBD1 (6 bases). CDR3 length equals 14 residues. Trimming took off 5 bases at V and 7 bases at J, with 18 bases between the two ends. Germline V CDR1 and CDR2: MNHEY, SVGAGI. The CDR3 region is CASSPPGRGGEQYF. For the CDR3, the DNA is TGTGCCAGCAGTCCCCCGGGCAGGGGTGGTGAGCAGTACTTC.

The chain employs TRBV25-1 and TRBJ2-5; 7 bases line up with TRBD1. The CDR3 consists of 15 residues. Trimming took 4 bases from V and 0 from J; bases not matched to a gene: 5. Germline CDR1 reads MGHDK; CDR2 reads SYGVNS. DNA for the CDR3: TGTGCCAGCAGTGTTGTCAGGGGGTACCAAGAGACCCAGTACTTC. Amino acids: CASSVVRGYQETQYF.

This CDR3 is CASGYTEAFF. In DNA, the CDR3 is TGTGCCAGCGGCTACACTGAAGCTTTCTTT. The chain joins TRBV27 to TRBJ1-1; D unresolved. CDR3 length: 10 amino acids. Germline V gene data show CDR1 as MNHEY and CDR2 as SMNVEV (reference sequence). The ends were cut back, 8 bases at V and 3 bases at J, with 4 bases in the middle.

V and J are TRBV5-1 and TRBJ2-1, with D perhaps matching TRBD1 (6 bases). Germline V lookup: CDR1 SGHRS, CDR2 YFSETQ. V lost 1 base to trimming and J lost 5 bases, with 22 bases between them. CDR3 length equals 18 residues. For the CDR3, the DNA is TGCGCCAGCAGCTTGCGTGGGGATGGGGGCGCCCCAGACAATGAGCAGTTCTTC. Its translation: CASSLRGDGGAPDNEQFF. The whole variable domain, remainder taken from reference TRBV5-1 and TRBJ2-1, is KAGVTQTPRYLIKTRGQQVTLSCSPISGHRSVSWYQQTPGQGLQFLFEYFSETQRNKGNFPGRFSGRQFSNSRSEMNVSTLELGDSALYLCASSLRGDGGAPDNEQFFGPGTRLTVL.

In this sample, this clone turned up once. The genes are TRBV19 and TRBJ2-2, with D hard to call. Germline loops: CDR1 LNHDA, CDR2 SQIVND (reference sequence). V was clipped by 3 bases and J by 4 bases, with 9 bases between them. This CDR3 region has 14 residues. The CDR3 loop reads CASSIPIGTGELFF. In DNA, the CDR3 is TGTGCCAGTAGTATCCCCATAGGCACCGGGGAGCTGTTTTTT.

V is TRBV6-6 and J is TRBJ1-2; the D gene is possibly TRBD1 (5 bases). Between the trimmed V and J ends, which lost 7 bases and 4 bases, there was a span of 19 bases. Germline CDR1 and CDR2: MNHNY and SVGAGI (reference sequence). CDR3 size: 15 residues. CDR3: CASTLGGQGSYGYTF. The DNA for the CDR3 is TGTGCCAGCACTCTCGGAGGGCAGGGCAGCTATGGCTACACCTTC.

As to this clone: Other DNA variants within this sample encode the same CDR3. The chain links TRBV28 to TRBJ2-7; D perhaps matches TRBD1 (5 bases). Germline-derived CDR1 and CDR2 are MDHEN and SYDVKM. There are 12 residues in the CDR3. The ends were cut back, 5 bases at V and 4 bases at J, with 9 bases in the middle. The CDR3 loop reads CASSPGFYEQYF. CDR3 DNA sequence: TGTGCCAGCAGTCCAGGGTTTTACGAGCAGTACTTC.

For this clone: This specimen includes other DNA sequences encoding the same CDR3. CDR3 loop: CASSLRVTDTQYF. As DNA, the CDR3 is TGCGCCAGCAGCTTACGGGTAACAGATACGCAGTATTTT. The chain has TRBV5-1 and TRBJ2-3; D not resolved. Germline lookup yields CDR1 SGHRS and CDR2 YFSETQ. This CDR3 is 13 amino acids long. V was shortened by 2 bases and J by 3 bases, with 7 bases between the two germline ends.

J is TRBJ1-5 and V is TRBV7-8, with 7 bases aligning to TRBD1. V lost 5 bases and J lost 3; bases outside the gene matches: 4. This CDR3 contains 14 residues. The germline V gene has CDR1 SGHVS and CDR2 FQNEAQ. The CDR3 nucleotides read TGTGCCAGCAGCCCCGGGACAGCCAATCAGCCCCAGCATTTT. Translating it yields CASSPGTANQPQHF.

The V and J genes are TRBV18 and TRBJ2-3; TRBD1 matches 8 bases. The V gene's germline CDR1 is KGHSH and CDR2 LQKENI. The ends lost 2 bases at V and 0 bases at J; junction bases unmatched: 1. There are 15 residues in the CDR3. CDR3 coding DNA: TGTGCCAGCTCACCATGGGACAGGAGCACAGATACGCAGTATTTT. As protein: CASSPWDRSTDTQYF.

The chain uses TRBV4-2 and TRBJ2-7; D is perhaps TRBD1 (6 bases). V lost 2 bases to trimming and J lost 2 bases, with 13 bases between them. This CDR3 has 15 residues. CDR1 and CDR2 (germline): LGHNA, YNFKEQ. The CDR3 here is CASSQQGQKAYEQYF. For the CDR3, the DNA is TGTGCCAGCAGCCAACAGGGGCAAAAAGCCTACGAGCAGTACTTC.

The chain joins TRBV29-1 to TRBJ1-3; D is ambiguous. The CDR3 runs 13 residues. Looked up from germline, CDR1 is SQVTM and CDR2 is ANQGSEA. Trimming took off 4 bases at V and 0 bases at J, with 7 bases between the two ends. The CDR3 here is CSVAYPSGNTIYF. The CDR3 DNA reads as TGCAGCGTTGCCTACCCCTCTGGAAACACCATATATTTT.

This chain connects TRBV30 to TRBJ2-7; TRBD2 matches 8 bases. The germline V gene has CDR1 GTSNPN and CDR2 SVGIG (reference sequence). The trim removed 4 bases at V and 5 bases at J, leaving 4 bases unmatched. The CDR3 has 12 residues. The chain's CDR3 is CAWTPGGHEQYF. CDR3 in DNA: TGTGCCTGGACCCCGGGAGGGCACGAGCAGTACTTC. Using reference TRBV30 and TRBJ2-7 for the parts outside the CDR3, the full variable domain is SQTIHQWPATLVQPVGSPLSLECTVEGTSNPNLYWYRQAAGRGLQLLFYSVGIGQISSEVPQNLSASRPQDRQFILSSKKLLLSDSGFYLCAWTPGGHEQYFGPGTRLTVT.

The chain recombines TRBV5-1 with TRBJ2-3; 7 nucleotides agree with TRBD2. Germline lookup yields CDR1 SGHRS and CDR2 YFSETQ. J gave up 3 bases and V 5 bases, and 6 bases lay outside the gene matches. The CDR3 extends over 14 amino acids. The CDR3 DNA is TGCGCCAGCAGAGTTCGCGGGAGAACAGATACGCAGTATTTT. Amino acid sequence: CASRVRGRTDTQYF.

The chain carries TRBV4-1 and TRBJ1-5, with D unclear. CDR1 and CDR2 (germline): MGHRA, YSYEKL. The length of the CDR3 is 20 residues. Trimming took 2 bases from V and 0 from J, leaving 23 bases between them. CDR3 loop: CASSQSLERRNTDSNQPQHF. In DNA, the CDR3 is TGCGCCAGCAGCCAATCATTGGAACGCCGCAACACAGATAGCAATCAGCCCCAGCATTTT.